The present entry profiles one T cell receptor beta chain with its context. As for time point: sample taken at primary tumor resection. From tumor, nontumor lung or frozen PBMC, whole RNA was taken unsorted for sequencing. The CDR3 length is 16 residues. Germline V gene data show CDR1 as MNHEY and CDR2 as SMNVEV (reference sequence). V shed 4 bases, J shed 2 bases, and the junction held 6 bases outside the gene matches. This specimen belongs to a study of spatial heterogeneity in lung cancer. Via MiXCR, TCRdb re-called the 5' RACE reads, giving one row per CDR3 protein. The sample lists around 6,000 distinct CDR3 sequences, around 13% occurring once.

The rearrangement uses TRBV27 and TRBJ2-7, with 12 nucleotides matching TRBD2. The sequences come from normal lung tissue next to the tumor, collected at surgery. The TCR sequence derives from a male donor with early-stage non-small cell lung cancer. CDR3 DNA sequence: TGTGCCAGCAGTTCTTGGACTAGCGGGACTCCCTACGAGCAGTACTTC. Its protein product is CASSSWTSGTPYEQYF.